This TCR beta chain is drawn from a study of vaccination effects on CD4 cells after COVID-19. The protocol was immunoSEQ multiplex PCR, while the TCRdb copy is restricted to in-frame clones and leaves out a portion. Of about 40,000 clones in the sample, more than 60% were seen once. CD4+ T cells specific for antigen were expanded with viral peptide pools by the ViraFEST assay before sequencing. The culture ran for approximately nine days before CD4+ T cells were isolated. Each vaccine recipient was nucleocapsid antibody negative and had no prior SARS-CoV-2 infection. For this clone: The antigen remains undetermined.

This CDR3 has 13 residues. Germline CDR1 reads MDHEN; CDR2 reads SYDVKM. V gave up 6 bases and J gave up 0 bases, with 8 bases separating them. This chain uses TRBV28 with TRBJ1-2; possibly TRBD1 for D (5 bases). The receptor comes from a human donor who received a COVID-19 vaccine. The sequencing here drew on CD4+ T cells from PBMCs cultured with SARS-CoV-2 spike peptides, taken before COVID-19 vaccination. CDR3 region: CASRGTANYGYTF. CDR3 nucleotides: TGTGCCAGCAGAGGGACGGCTAACTATGGCTACACCTTC.